This T cell receptor beta chain was identified in a study of tumor-infiltrating lymphocytes in primary liver carcinoma. Broader study findings: Significantly greater top-250-clone fractions characterized tumors relative to blood (p = 0.039).

The study co-extracted DNA and RNA from around 20-30 mg of unsorted bulk tissue. The study sampled five separate regions from each tumor. The proportion of viable tumor cells exceeded 75% in every tumor sample. Germline V CDR1 and CDR2: MNHEY, SVGEGT. The length of the CDR3 is 15 amino acids, counting both ends. Reverse transcription of approximately 500 ng total RNA with a constant-region primer produced TCR beta cDNA. Nested multiplex PCR, run for three rounds with slightly modified ARM-PCR, yielded TCR beta libraries. For 10 cycles apiece, the opening two PCR rounds ran with TRBV1-TRBV30 forward primers and a C-beta reverse primer. MiXCR, run by TCRdb on the multiplex PCR reads, gives a single entry per CDR3 protein. Here the sample spans about 120,000 distinct CDR3 sequences, around two thirds being singletons. Concerning this clonotype: Its antigen is not identified. This likely comes from a read error, as the CDR3 has no conserved phenylalanine or tryptophan at its end. Because the CDR3's place on the DNA is in doubt, the DNA is left out and the CDR3 is given as listed by TCRdb.

The sequencing input was liver tumor tissue from sampling region 1. This sample's subset: tumor region T1, superior pole. The TCR comes from a woman aged 55-75 years with primary liver carcinoma and hepatitis B virus infection. The rearrangement uses TRBV6-2 or TRBV6-3 and TRBJ2-7; the table's D call TRBD2 went unverified against the DNA. The CDR3 region is CASIKASGRSYEQYL.